The 12 T cell receptor beta chains below come from one sample, sequenced in a study of TIL therapy for anti-PD-1-resistant metastatic lung cancer. This was the immunoSEQ v3 assay. Profiled with immunoSEQ multiplex PCR; TCRdb holds only in-frame clones, not every one. The table shows 45,000 to 50,000 clones, with about two thirds occurring only once. Time point here: pre-treatment sample, taken before nivolumab and TIL therapy. Tumor tissue came from excised metastases, mostly pleural nodules or supraclavicular lymph nodes. Sample: tumor tissue, taken at baseline. These TCRs come from a person between 25 and 80 years old with non-small cell lung cancer.

This clone was observed a few times. The chain couples TRBV6-6 to TRBJ2-7, with 11 positions matching TRBD1. This CDR3 is 13 amino acids long. V was clipped by 8 bases and J by 7 bases; unmatched bases: 7. Germline CDR1 and CDR2: MNHNY and SVGAGI (reference sequence). CDR3 loop: CASGGQGAEEQYF. Written as DNA, the CDR3 is TGTGCCAGCGGAGGACAGGGGGCGGAAGAGCAGTACTTC.

The J gene is TRBJ2-7, the V gene TRBV29-1; D remains unclear. Germline V gene lookup returns CDR1 SQVTM and CDR2 ANQGSEA. V lost 7 bases, J lost 0 bases, and 10 bases lay in between. The CDR3 runs 12 residues. The CDR3 sequence: CSALDRSYEQYF. Here the CDR3 DNA reads TGCAGCGCCCTGGATCGCTCCTACGAGCAGTACTTC.

CDR3 in DNA: TGTGCCAGCAGCCGAACGACAGGGATGGAACAGCCCCAGCATTTT. Translating it yields CASSRTTGMEQPQHF. The V and J genes are TRBV6-5 and TRBJ1-5; 7 bases are shared with TRBD1. V shed 6 bases, J shed 7 bases, and the junction held 12 bases outside the gene matches. CDR3 size: 15 residues. CDR1 is MNHEY and CDR2 is SVGAGI in the germline V gene.

This clone was observed a handful of times. The chain links TRBV5-1 to TRBJ1-2; TRBD1 is a possible D gene (5 bases). The V gene lost 2 bases and the J gene lost 8 bases, with 13 bases spanning the gap. The CDR3 runs 13 residues. From germline, CDR1 is SGHRS and CDR2 YFSETQ. DNA for the CDR3: TGCGCCAGCAGCTTTAGGCAGGGTGAAGGCTACACCTTC. Its protein product is CASSFRQGEGYTF.

The DNA of the CDR3 is TGTGCCAGTAGTATATCCCGCAGCTCTCCTGGCTACACCTTC. Amino acids: CASSISRSSPGYTF. The chain has TRBV19 and TRBJ1-2; D call uncertain. The CDR3 runs 14 residues. CDR1 is LNHDA and CDR2 is SQIVND in the germline V gene (reference sequence). Trimming left V 2 bases short and J 7 bases short, with 14 bases between.

The chain employs TRBV4-3 and TRBJ2-1, with D hard to call. CDR3 length equals 14 residues. Germline CDR1 is LGHNA and CDR2 is YSLEER. V dropped 3 bases and J dropped 8 bases, with 14 bases sitting between them. The CDR3 DNA follows: TGCGCCAGCAGCCAGTCTATAGGGTCCCATGAGCAGTTCTTC. It specifies CASSQSIGSHEQFF.

The genes are TRBV6-6 and TRBJ2-5; a weak D match, TRBD2 (5 bases). From germline, CDR1 is MNHNY and CDR2 SVGAGI (reference sequence). The CDR3 is made up of 12 amino acids. The V end was cut by 2 bases, the J end by 5 bases, with 6 bases between. The CDR3 nucleotides are TGTGCCAGCAGTTACGGCGGGGAGACCCAGTACTTC. Translating gives CASSYGGETQYF.

The V gene is TRBV18, the J gene TRBJ2-7; 7 bases are shared with TRBD1. Germline V gene sequence: CDR1 KGHSH, CDR2 LQKENI. Unmatched junction bases numbered 12, after V lost 6 bases and J lost 7 bases. The CDR3 runs to 14 residues. The CDR3 protein is CASSTTGLWEEQYF. The CDR3 region has the DNA TGTGCCAGCTCTACGACAGGGCTATGGGAAGAGCAGTACTTC.

This clone was detected only a few times. The chain recombines TRBV10-2 with TRBJ1-2; possibly TRBD1 for D (5 bases). The germline V and J ends were trimmed by 0 bases and 0 bases, with 5 bases remaining between them. The CDR3 is 14 amino acids. The germline CDR1 and CDR2 sequences are WSHSY and SAAADI. In DNA form, the CDR3 reads TGCGCCAGCAGTGAGTCAGGGGCTAACTATGGCTACACCTTC. This gives the protein CASSESGANYGYTF.

The chain couples TRBV19 to TRBJ1-2; possibly TRBD1 for D (5 bases). The V end lost 3 bases, the J end lost 2 bases, and 10 bases lay between the germline ends. CDR1 and CDR2 from the germline V gene are LNHDA and SQIVND (reference sequence). CDR3 length: 14 amino acids. This chain's CDR3 is CASSIYGDNYGYTF. For the CDR3, the DNA is TGTGCCAGTAGTATTTATGGGGACAACTATGGCTACACCTTC.

This clone was seen a handful of times. This chain connects TRBV30 to TRBJ1-5; D remains ambiguous. This CDR3 is 11 amino acids long. Germline V gene lookup returns CDR1 GTSNPN and CDR2 SVGIG (reference sequence). Trimming removed 0 bases at V and 9 bases at J, with 6 bases between. CDR3 protein: CAWSVEGPQHF. CDR3 nucleotides: TGTGCCTGGAGTGTCGAGGGGCCCCAGCATTTT.

The chain carries TRBV5-6 and TRBJ2-5; the match to TRBD1 covers 10 bases. J gave up 2 bases and V 0 bases, and 1 base lay outside the gene matches. Germline V gives CDR1 SGHDT, CDR2 YYEEEE. This CDR3 region has 15 residues. CDR3 sequence: CASSLEGQGQETQYF. The CDR3 DNA reads as TGTGCCAGCAGCTTGGAGGGACAGGGGCAAGAGACCCAGTACTTC.